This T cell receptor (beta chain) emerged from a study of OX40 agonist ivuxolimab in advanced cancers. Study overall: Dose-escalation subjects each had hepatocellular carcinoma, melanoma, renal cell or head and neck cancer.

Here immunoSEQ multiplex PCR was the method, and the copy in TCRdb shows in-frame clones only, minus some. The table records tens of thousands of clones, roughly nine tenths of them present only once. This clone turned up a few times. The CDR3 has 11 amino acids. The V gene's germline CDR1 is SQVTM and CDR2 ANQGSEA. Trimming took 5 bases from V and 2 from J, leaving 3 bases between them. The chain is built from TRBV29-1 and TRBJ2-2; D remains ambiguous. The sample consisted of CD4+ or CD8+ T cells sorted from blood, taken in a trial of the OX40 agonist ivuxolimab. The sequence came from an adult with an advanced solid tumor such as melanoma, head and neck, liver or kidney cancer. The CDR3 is CSVKNTGELFF. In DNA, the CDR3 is TGCAGCGTTAAAAACACCGGGGAGCTGTTTTTT.